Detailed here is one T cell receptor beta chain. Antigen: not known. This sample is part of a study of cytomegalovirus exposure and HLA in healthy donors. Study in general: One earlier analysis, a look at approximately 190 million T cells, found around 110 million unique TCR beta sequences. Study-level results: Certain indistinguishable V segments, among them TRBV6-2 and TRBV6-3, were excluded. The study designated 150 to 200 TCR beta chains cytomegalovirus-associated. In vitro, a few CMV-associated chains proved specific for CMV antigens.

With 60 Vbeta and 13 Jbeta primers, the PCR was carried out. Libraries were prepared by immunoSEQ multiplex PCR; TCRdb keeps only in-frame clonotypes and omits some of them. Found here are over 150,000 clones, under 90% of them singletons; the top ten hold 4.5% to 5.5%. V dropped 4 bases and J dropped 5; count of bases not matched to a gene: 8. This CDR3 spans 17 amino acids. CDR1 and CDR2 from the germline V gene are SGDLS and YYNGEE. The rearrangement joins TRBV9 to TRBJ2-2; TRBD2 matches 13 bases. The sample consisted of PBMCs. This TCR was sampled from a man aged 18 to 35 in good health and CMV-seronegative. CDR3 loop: CASSIRTSGSGTGELFF. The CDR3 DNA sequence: TGTGCCAGCAGCATACGGACTAGCGGGAGCGGTACCGGGGAGCTGTTTTTT.